Shown below are 4 T cell receptor beta chains from a single sample sequenced in a study of blood T cell repertoires in COVID-19. Data came from immunoSEQ multiplex PCR; TCRdb stores just in-frame clones and leaves some out. The table shows 250,000 to 350,000 clones, with around 90% occurring only once. Sequencing was carried out using peripheral blood. The source of these receptors is a woman between 45 and 60 years old who had recovered from COVID-19.

This chain joins TRBV28 and TRBJ1-4; maybe TRBD1 (5 bases). V was trimmed by 6 bases and J by 6 bases, leaving 8 bases between them. The CDR3 length is 12 residues. Germline CDR1 and CDR2: MDHEN and SYDVKM. This CDR3 reads CASSLRDEKLFF. CDR3 bases: TGTGCCAGCAGCCTCAGGGATGAAAAACTGTTTTTT.

This chain uses TRBV27 with TRBJ1-5; 9 nucleotides align to TRBD1. With 5 bases clipped from V and 6 bases from J, the junction kept 5 bases outside the gene matches. Per germline, CDR1 MNHEY and CDR2 SMNVEV (reference sequence). This CDR3 has 14 amino acids. Written as DNA, the CDR3 is TGTGCCAGCAGTGTCACAGGGGGCTTTCAGCCCCAGCATTTT. Protein product: CASSVTGGFQPQHF.

J is TRBJ2-7 and V is TRBV4-3; TRBD2 aligns across 9 bases. Germline values: CDR1 LGHNA, CDR2 YSLEER. The CDR3 contains 15 residues. Trimming cost V 1 base and J 0 bases; bases outside gene matches: 1. CDR3: CASSQGLAVSYEQYF. The CDR3 coding sequence is TGCGCCAGCAGCCAAGGACTAGCGGTCTCCTACGAGCAGTACTTC.

This chain connects TRBV6-1 to TRBJ1-1; possible D gene TRBD1, 5 bases. Germline loops: CDR1 MNHNS, CDR2 SASEGT. The length of the CDR3 is 13 residues. V lost 3 bases to trimming and J lost 4 bases, with 9 bases between them. CDR3 coding DNA: TGTGCCAGCAGTGAGGGAAGGGGCACTGAAGCTTTCTTT. Residues: CASSEGRGTEAFF.